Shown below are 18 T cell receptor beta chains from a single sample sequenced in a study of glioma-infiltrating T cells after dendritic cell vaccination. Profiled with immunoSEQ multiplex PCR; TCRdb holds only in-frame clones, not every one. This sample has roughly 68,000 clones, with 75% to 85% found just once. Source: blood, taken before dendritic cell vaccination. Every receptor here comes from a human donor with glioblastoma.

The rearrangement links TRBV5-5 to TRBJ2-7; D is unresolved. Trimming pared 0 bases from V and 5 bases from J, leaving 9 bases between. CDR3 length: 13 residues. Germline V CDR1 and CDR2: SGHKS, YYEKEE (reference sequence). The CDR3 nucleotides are TGTGCCAGCAGCTTGGCCCCGTCAGACGAGCAGTACTTC. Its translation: CASSLAPSDEQYF.

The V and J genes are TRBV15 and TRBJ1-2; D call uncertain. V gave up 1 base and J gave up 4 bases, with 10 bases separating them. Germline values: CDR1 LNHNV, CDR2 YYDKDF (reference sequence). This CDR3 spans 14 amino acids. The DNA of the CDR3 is TGTGCCACCAGCAGAGCCAGGTCTGGCTATGGCTACACCTTC. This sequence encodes CATSRARSGYGYTF.

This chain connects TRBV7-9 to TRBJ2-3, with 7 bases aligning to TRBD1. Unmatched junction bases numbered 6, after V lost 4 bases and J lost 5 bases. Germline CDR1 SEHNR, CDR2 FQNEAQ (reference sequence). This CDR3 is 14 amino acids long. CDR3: CASSSRQGEDTQYF. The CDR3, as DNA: TGTGCCAGCAGCTCCCGACAGGGTGAAGATACGCAGTATTTT.

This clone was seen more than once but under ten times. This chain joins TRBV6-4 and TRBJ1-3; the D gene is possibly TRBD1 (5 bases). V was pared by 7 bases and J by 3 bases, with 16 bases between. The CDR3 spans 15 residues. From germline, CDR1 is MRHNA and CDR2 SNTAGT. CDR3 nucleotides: TGTGCCAGCATGAGGCGGGGGGATGTTGGAAACACCATATATTTT. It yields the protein CASMRRGDVGNTIYF.

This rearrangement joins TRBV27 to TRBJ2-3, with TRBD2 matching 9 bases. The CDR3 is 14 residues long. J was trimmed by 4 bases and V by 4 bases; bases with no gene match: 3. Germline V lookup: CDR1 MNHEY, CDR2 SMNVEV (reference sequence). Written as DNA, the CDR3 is TGTGCCAGCAGTTGGGCTAGCGGGGCAGATACGCAGTATTTT. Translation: CASSWASGADTQYF.

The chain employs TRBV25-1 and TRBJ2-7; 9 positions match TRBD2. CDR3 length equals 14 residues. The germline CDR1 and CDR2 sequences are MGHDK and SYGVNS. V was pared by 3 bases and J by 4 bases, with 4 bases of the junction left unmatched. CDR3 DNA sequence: TGTGCCAGCAGTGAGGCGGGGGGGCCTTACGAGCAGTACTTC. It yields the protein CASSEAGGPYEQYF.

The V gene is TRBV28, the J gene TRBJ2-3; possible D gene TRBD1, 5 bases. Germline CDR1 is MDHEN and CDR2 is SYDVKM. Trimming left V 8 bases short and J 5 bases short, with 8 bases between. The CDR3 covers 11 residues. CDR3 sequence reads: CASQGQDTQYF. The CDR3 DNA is TGTGCCAGCCAGGGCCAAGATACGCAGTATTTT.

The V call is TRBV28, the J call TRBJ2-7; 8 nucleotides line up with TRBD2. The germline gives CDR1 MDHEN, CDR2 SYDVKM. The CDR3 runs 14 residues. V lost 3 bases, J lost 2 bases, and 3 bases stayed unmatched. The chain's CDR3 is CASSFAAGAYEQYF. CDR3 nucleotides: TGTGCCAGCAGTTTCGCAGCGGGGGCCTACGAGCAGTACTTC.

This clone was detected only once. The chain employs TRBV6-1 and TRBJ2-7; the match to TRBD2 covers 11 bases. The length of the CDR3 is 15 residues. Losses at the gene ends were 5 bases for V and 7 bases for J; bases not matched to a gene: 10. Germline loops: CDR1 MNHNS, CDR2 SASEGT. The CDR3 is CASSRLAGTSEEQYF. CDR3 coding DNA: TGTGCCAGCAGTCGACTAGCGGGGACCTCTGAAGAGCAGTACTTC.

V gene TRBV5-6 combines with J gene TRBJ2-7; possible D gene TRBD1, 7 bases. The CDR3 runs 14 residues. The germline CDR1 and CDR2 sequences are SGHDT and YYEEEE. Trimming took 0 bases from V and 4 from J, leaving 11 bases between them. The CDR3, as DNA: TGTGCCAGCAGCTTGGATGCAGGGGGGTACGAGCAGTACTTC. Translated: CASSLDAGGYEQYF.

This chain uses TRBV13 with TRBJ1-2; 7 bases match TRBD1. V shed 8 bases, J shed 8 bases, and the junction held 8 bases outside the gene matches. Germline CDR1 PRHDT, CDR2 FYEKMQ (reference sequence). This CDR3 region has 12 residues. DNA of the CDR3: TGTGCCAGCGCCAGGACAGGTCAAGGCTACACCTTC. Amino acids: CASARTGQGYTF.

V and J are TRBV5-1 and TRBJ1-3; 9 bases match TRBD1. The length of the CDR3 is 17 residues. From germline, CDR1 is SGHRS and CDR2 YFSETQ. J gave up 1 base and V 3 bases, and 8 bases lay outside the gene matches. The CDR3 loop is CASSYGTGGESGNTIYF. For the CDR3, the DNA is TGCGCCAGCAGCTACGGAACAGGGGGCGAGTCTGGAAACACCATATATTTT.

The CDR3 is CASSEAPNIQYF. The CDR3 region has the DNA TGTGCCAGCAGTGAAGCGCCAAACATTCAGTACTTC. The V call is TRBV6-5, the J call TRBJ2-4; D is unresolved. The V end lost 5 bases, the J end lost 6 bases, and 8 bases lay between the germline ends. The germline gives CDR1 MNHEY, CDR2 SVGAGI. The CDR3 loop spans 12 amino acids.

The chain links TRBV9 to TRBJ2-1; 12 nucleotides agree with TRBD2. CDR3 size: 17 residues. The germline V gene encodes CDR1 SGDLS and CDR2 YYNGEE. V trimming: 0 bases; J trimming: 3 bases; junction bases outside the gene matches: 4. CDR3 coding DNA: TGTGCCAGCAGCGTAGTACCTAGCGGGGGGGACTACAATGAGCAGTTCTTC. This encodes CASSVVPSGGDYNEQFF.

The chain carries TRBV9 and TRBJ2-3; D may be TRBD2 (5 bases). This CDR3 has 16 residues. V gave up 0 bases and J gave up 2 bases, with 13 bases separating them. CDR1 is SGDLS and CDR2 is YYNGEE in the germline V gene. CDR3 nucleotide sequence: TGTGCCAGCAGCGTAGGGGGAGTCCTTACCACAGATACGCAGTATTTT. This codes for CASSVGGVLTTDTQYF. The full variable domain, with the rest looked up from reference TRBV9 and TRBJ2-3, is DSGVTQTPKHLITATGQRVTLRCSPRSGDLSVYWYQQSLDQGLQFLIQYYNGEERAKGNILERFSAQQFPDLHSELNLSSLELGDSALYFCASSVGGVLTTDTQYFGPGTRLTVL.

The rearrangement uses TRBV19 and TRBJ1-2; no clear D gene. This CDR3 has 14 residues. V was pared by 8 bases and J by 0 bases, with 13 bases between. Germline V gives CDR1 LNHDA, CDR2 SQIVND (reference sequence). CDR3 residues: CASCHPTANYGYTF. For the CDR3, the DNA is TGTGCCAGTTGCCATCCCACAGCTAACTATGGCTACACCTTC.

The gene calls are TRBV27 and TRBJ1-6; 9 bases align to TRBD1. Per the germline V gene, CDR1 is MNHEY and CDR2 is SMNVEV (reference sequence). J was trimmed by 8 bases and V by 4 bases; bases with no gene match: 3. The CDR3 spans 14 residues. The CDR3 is CASSYRGLDSPLHF. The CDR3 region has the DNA TGTGCCAGCAGTTACAGGGGGCTAGATTCACCCCTCCACTTT.

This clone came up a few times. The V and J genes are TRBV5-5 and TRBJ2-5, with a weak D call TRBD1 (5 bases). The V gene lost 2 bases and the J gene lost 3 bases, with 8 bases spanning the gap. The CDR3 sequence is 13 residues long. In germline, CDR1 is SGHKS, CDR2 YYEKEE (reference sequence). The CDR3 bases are TGTGCCAGCAGCTTACCAGGGAAAGAGACCCAGTACTTC. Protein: CASSLPGKETQYF.